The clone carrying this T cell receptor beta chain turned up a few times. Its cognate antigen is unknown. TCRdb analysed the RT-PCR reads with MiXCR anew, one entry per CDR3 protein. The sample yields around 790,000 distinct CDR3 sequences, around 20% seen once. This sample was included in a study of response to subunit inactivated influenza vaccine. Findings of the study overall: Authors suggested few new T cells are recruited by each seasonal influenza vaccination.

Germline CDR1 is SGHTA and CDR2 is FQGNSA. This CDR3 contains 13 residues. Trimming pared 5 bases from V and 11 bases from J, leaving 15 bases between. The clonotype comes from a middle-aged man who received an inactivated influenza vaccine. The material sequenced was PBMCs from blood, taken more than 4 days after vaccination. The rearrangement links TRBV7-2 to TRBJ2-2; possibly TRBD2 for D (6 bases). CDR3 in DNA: TGTGCCAGCAGCAGCGGGTTGAGGCTTGAGCTGTTTTTT. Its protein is CASSSGLRLELFF.